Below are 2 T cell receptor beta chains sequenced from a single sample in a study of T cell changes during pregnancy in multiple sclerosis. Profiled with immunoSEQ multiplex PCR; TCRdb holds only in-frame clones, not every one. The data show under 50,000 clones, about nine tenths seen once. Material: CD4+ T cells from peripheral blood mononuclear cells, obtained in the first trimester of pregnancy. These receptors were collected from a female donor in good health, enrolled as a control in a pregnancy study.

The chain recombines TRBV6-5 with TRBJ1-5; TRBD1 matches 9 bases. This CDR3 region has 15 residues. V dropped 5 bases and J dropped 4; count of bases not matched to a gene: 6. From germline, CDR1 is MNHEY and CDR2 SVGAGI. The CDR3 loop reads CASSPDRGENQPQHF. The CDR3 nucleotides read TGTGCCAGCAGTCCGGACAGGGGAGAAAATCAGCCCCAGCATTTT.

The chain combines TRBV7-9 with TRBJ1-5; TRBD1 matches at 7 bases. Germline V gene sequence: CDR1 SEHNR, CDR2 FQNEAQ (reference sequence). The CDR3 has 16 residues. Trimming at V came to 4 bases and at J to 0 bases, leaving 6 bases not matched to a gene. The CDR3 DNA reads TGTGCCAGCAGCTCGACAGGGAGCCTTAGCAATCAGCCCCAGCATTTT. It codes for CASSSTGSLSNQPQHF.